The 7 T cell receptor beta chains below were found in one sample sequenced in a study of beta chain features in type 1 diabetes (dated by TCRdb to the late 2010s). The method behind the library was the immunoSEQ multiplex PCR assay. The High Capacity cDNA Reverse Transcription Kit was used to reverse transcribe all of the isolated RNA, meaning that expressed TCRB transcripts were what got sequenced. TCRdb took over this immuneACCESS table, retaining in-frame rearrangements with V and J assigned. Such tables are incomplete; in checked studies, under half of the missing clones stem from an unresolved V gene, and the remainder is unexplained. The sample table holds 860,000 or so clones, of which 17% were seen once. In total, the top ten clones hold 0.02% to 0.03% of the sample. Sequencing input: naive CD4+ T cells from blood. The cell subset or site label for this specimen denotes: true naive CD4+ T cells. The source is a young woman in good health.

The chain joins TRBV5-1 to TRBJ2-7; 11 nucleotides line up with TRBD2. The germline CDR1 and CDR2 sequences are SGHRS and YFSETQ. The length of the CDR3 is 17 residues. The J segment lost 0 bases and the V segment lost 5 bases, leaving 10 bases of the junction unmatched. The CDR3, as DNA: TGCGCCAGCAGTTTCAAGACTAGCGGGGTGGACTCCTACGAGCAGTACTTC. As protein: CASSFKTSGVDSYEQYF. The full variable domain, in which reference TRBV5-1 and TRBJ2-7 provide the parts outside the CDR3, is KAGVTQTPRYLIKTRGQQVTLSCSPISGHRSVSWYQQTPGQGLQFLFEYFSETQRNKGNFPGRFSGRQFSNSRSEMNVSTLELGDSALYLCASSFKTSGVDSYEQYFGPGTRLTVT.

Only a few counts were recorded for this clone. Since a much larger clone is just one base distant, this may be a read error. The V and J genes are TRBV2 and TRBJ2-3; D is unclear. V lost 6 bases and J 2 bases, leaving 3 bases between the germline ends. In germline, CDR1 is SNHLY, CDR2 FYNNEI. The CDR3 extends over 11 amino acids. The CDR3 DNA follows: TGTGCCAGCAGGCACACAGATACGCAGTATTTT. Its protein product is CASRHTDTQYF.

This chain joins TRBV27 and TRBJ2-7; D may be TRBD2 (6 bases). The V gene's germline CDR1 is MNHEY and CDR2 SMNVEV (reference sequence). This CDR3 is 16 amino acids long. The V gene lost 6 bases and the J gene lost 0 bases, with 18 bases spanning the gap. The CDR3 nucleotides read TGTGCCAGCAGCCCCCGCGGGAATCTGATCTCCTACGAGCAGTACTTC. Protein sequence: CASSPRGNLISYEQYF.

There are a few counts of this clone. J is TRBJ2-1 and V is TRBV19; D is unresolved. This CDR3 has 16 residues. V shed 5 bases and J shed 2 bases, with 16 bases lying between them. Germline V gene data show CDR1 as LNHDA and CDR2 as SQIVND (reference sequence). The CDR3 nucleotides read TGTGCCAGTAGTCAGCGACCCTCCTTTCCCTACAATGAGCAGTTCTTC. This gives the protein CASSQRPSFPYNEQFF.

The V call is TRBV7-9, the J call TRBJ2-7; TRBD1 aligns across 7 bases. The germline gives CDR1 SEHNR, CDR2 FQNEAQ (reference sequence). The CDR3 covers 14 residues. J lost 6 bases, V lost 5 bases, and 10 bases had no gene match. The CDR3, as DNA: TGTGCCAGCAGCCTCCTACGCGACAGGGCCGAGCAGTACTTC. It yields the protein CASSLLRDRAEQYF.

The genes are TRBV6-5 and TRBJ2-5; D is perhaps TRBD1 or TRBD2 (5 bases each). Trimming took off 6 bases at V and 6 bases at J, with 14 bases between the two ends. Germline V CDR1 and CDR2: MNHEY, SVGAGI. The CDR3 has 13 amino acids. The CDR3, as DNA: TGTGCCAGCAGGACCACGGGGCGGCAGACCCAGTACTTC. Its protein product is CASRTTGRQTQYF.

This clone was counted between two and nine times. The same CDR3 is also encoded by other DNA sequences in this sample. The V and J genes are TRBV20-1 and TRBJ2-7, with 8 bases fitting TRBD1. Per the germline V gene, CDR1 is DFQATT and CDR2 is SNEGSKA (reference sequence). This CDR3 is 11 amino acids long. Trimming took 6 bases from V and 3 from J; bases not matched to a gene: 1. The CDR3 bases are TGCAGTGCAGGACAGGGCTACGAGCAGTACTTC. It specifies CSAGQGYEQYF.